The T cell receptor beta chain described here comes from a study of OX40 agonist ivuxolimab in advanced cancers. Study-wide findings and caveats: Clonal expansion by week 6 occurred in CD4+ and CD8+ blood T cells (at 0.1 to 3.0 mg/kg).

Germline trimming cut 2 bases from V and 10 bases from J; bases unmatched to any gene: 7. The CDR3 extends over 14 amino acids. CDR1 is ENHRY and CDR2 is SYGVKD in the germline V gene. Only in-frame clones appear in the TCRdb table, and some are missing; sequencing was by immunoSEQ multiplex PCR. There are about 41,000 clones in the sample; more than 75% occur only once, and roughly 3.6% lies in the top ten. About this clone itself: Its antigen is unidentified.

The genes are TRBV10-3 and TRBJ1-1; 10 bases map to TRBD1. This TCR derives from an adult with an advanced solid tumor such as melanoma, head and neck, liver or kidney cancer. This sample comprised CD4+ or CD8+ T cells sorted from blood, obtained in a trial of the OX40 agonist ivuxolimab. The CDR3 here is CAISEAGDRGRAFF. The CDR3 coding sequence is TGTGCCATCAGTGAGGCAGGCGACAGGGGGCGAGCTTTCTTT.